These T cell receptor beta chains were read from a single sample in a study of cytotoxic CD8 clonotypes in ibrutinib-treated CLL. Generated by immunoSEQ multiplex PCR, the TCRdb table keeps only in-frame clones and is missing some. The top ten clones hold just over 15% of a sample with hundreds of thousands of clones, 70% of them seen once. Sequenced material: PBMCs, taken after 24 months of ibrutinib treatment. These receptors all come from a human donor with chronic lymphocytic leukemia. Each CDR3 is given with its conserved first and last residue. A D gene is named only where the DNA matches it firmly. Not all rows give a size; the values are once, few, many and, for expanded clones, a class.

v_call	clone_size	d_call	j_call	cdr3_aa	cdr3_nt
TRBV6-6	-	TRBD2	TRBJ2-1	CASSYFGAGGRNEQFF	TGTGCCAGCAGTTACTTTGGGGCGGGAGGGCGCAATGAGCAGTTCTTC
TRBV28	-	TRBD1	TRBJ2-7	CASSSPEGAAYEQYF	TGTGCCAGCAGTTCCCCCGAGGGGGCGGCCTACGAGCAGTACTTC
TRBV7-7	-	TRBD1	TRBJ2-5	CASSLDFGTGKYF	TGTGCTAGCAGCTTAGATTTCGGGACAGGGAAGTACTTC
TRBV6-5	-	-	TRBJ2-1	CASSYSDGSYNEQFF	TGTGCCAGCAGTTACTCGGACGGGAGTTACAATGAGCAGTTCTTC
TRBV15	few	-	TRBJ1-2	CATSRDDREDGYTF	TGTGCCACCAGCAGAGATGACAGAGAGGATGGCTACACCTTC
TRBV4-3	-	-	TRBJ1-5	CASSQAGTAQPQHF	TGCGCCAGCAGCCAAGCCGGTACGGCTCAGCCCCAGCATTTT
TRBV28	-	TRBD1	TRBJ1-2	CAITPGQGRGYTF	TGTGCCATCACTCCGGGACAGGGACGTGGCTACACCTTC
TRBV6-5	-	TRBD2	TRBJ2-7	CASSSPSGRDEQYF	TGTGCCAGCAGTTCGCCTAGCGGGAGGGACGAGCAGTACTTC
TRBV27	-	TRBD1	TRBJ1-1	CASSPQDRRLNTEAFF	TGTGCCAGCAGTCCCCAGGACAGGCGACTGAACACTGAAGCTTTCTTT
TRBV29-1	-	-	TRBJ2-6	CSVEIGSGANVLTF	TGCAGCGTTGAAATTGGTAGCGGGGCCAACGTCCTGACTTTC
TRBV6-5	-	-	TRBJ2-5	CASSSTGTKMETQYF	TGTGCCAGCAGTTCAACCGGGACAAAAATGGAGACCCAGTACTTC
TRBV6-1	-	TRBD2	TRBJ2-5	CASSAVRTSRETQYF	TGTGCCAGCAGTGCGGTAAGGACTAGCCGGGAGACCCAGTACTTC
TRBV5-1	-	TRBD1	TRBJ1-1	CASRTDRHTEAFF	TGCGCCAGCAGGACGGACAGGCACACTGAAGCTTTCTTT
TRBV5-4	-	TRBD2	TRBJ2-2	CASRSTSGRLTGELFF	TGTGCCAGCAGAAGTACTAGCGGGAGGCTCACCGGGGAGCTGTTTTTT
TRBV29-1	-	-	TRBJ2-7	CSVEGRGYEQYF	TGCAGCGTTGAAGGCAGGGGCTACGAGCAGTACTTC
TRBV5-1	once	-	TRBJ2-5	CASSFGQPETQYF	TGCGCCAGCAGCTTCGGACAGCCAGAGACCCAGTACTTC
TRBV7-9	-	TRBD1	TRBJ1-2	CASSPRDRGRYGYTF	TGTGCCAGCAGCCCCCGGGACAGGGGGAGGTATGGCTACACCTTC
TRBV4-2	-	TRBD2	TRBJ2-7	CASSRRGSGSREQYF	TGTGCCAGCAGCCGACGCGGTAGCGGGAGTAGGGAGCAGTACTTC
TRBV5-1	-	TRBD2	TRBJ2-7	CASSERTSGSEYEQYF	TGCGCCAGCAGCGAAAGAACTAGCGGGAGTGAATACGAGCAGTACTTC
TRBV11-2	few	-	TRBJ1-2	CASSSIPGGSKKRGYTF	TGTGCCAGCAGCTCAATCCCTGGCGGTAGTAAGAAGAGGGGCTACACCTTC
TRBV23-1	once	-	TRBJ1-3	CASSPYGTRTLSGNTIYF	TGCGCCAGCAGTCCGTACGGGACCCGGACCCTCTCTGGAAACACCATATATTTT
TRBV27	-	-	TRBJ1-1	CASSPSIRRGEAFF	TGTGCCAGCAGTCCCTCCATACGCAGGGGTGAAGCTTTCTTT
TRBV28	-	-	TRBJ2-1	CASSWQGIQNEQFF	TGTGCCAGCAGTTGGCAGGGGATTCAGAATGAGCAGTTCTTC
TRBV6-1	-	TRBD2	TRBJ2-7	CASSEPGLAGGSHEQYF	TGTGCCAGCAGTGAGCCGGGACTAGCGGGAGGCTCCCACGAGCAGTACTTC
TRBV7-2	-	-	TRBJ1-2	CASSLALGLGYGYTF	TGTGCCAGCAGCTTAGCGTTGGGACTGGGCTATGGCTACACCTTC
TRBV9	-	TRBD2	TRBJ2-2	CASSVGGSLMTGELFF	TGTGCCAGCAGCGTAGGCGGGAGTCTAATGACCGGGGAGCTGTTTTTT
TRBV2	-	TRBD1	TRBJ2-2	CASRDRDRVFAGELFF	TGTGCCAGCAGGGACCGGGACAGGGTATTCGCCGGGGAGCTGTTTTTT
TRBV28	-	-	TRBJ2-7	CASSRVQTPYEQYF	TGTGCCAGCAGCCGCGTCCAAACCCCCTACGAGCAGTACTTC